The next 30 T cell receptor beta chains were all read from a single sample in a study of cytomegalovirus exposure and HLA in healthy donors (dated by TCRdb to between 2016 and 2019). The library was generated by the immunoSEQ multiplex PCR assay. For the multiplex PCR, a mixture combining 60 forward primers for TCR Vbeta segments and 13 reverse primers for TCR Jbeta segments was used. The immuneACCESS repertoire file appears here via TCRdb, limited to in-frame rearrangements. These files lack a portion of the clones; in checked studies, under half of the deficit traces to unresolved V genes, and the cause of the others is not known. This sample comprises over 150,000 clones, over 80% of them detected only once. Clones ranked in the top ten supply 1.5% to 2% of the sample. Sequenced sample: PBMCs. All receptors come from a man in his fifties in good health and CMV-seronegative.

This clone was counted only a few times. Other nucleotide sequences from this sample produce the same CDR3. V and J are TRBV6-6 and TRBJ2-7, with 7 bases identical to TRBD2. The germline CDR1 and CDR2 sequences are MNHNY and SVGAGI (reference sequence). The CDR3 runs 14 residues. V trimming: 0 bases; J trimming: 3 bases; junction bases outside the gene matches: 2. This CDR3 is CASSYSTSSYEQYF. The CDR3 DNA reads TGTGCCAGCAGTTACTCGACTAGCAGCTACGAGCAGTACTTC.

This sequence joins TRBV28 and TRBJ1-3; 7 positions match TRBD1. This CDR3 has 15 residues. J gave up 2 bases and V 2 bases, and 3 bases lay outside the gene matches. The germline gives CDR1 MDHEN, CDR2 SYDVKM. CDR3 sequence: CASSLAQGAGNTIYF. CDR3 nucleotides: TGTGCCAGCAGTTTAGCCCAGGGGGCTGGAAACACCATATATTTT.

This chain's CDR3 is CASRPLAVDTGELFF. As DNA, the CDR3 is TGCGCCAGCAGGCCGCTAGCGGTCGACACCGGGGAGCTGTTTTTT. The rearrangement links TRBV5-1 to TRBJ2-2; 7 bases map to TRBD2. Germline CDR1 and CDR2: SGHRS and YFSETQ. The CDR3 loop spans 15 amino acids. With V trimmed by 5 bases and J by 3 bases, 7 bases remained unmatched.

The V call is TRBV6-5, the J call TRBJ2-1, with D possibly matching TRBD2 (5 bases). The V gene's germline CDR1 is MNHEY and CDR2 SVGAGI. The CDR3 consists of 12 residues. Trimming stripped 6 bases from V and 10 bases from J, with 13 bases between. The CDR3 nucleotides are TGTGCCAGCAGCCCTACTAGGCGGGAGCAGTTCTTC. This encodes CASSPTRREQFF.

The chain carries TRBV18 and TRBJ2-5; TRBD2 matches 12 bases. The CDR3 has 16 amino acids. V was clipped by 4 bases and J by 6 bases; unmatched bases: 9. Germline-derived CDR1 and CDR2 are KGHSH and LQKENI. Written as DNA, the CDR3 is TGTGCCAGCTCACAAACGACTAGCGGGGGCGTCCAGACCCAGTACTTC. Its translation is CASSQTTSGGVQTQYF.

The CDR3 sequence is CASRPRLASKQGNSPYEQYF. The CDR3 nucleotides are TGTGCCAGCAGGCCGAGGTTGGCGTCGAAGCAGGGAAACTCCCCGTACGAGCAGTACTTC. This sequence joins TRBV28 and TRBJ2-7, with a tentative D call TRBD1 (5 bases). Germline values: CDR1 MDHEN, CDR2 SYDVKM. The CDR3 is 20 amino acids. The germline V and J ends were trimmed by 6 bases and 4 bases, with 34 bases remaining between them.

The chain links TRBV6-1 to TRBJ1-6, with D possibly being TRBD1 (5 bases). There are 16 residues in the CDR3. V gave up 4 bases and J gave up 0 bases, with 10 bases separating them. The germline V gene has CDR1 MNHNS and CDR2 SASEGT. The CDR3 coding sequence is TGTGCCAGCAGTGTCGGGGGAAGCTCCTATAATTCACCCCTCCACTTT. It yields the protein CASSVGGSSYNSPLHF.

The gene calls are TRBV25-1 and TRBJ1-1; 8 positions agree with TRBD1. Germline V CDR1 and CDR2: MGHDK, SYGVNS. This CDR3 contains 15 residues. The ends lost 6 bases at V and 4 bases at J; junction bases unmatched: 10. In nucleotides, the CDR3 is TGTGCCAGCAGATTTCCGGGACAGGCCATCACTGAAGCTTTCTTT. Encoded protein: CASRFPGQAITEAFF.

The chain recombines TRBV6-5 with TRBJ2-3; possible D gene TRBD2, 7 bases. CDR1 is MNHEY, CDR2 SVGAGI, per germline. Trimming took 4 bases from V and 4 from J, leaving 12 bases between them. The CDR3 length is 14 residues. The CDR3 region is CASSLGGGSDTQYF. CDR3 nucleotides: TGTGCCAGCAGTTTAGGGGGGGGGTCAGATACGCAGTATTTT.

Written as DNA, the CDR3 is TGTGCCAGCAGTGCTGGGCAAGCAACTAATGAAAAACTGTTTTTT. Its translation is CASSAGQATNEKLFF. This sequence joins TRBV6-1 and TRBJ1-4, with no clear D. V shed 4 bases and J shed 0 bases, with 9 bases lying between them. Germline-derived CDR1 and CDR2 are MNHNS and SASEGT. The CDR3 is 15 amino acids.

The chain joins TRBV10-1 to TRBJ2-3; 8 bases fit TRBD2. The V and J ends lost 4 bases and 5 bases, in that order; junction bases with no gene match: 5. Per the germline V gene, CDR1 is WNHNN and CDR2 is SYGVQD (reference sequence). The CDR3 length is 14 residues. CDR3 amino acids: CASSVGGVRDTQYF. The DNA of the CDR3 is TGCGCCAGCAGTGTCGGGGGGGTCCGAGATACGCAGTATTTT.

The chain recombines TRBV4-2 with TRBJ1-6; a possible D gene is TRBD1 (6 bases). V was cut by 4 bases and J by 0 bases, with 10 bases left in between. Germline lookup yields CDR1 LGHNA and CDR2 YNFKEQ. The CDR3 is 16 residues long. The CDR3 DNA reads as TGTGCCAGCAGCCCGCAGGGGCTCTCCTATAATTCACCCCTCCACTTT. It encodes CASSPQGLSYNSPLHF.

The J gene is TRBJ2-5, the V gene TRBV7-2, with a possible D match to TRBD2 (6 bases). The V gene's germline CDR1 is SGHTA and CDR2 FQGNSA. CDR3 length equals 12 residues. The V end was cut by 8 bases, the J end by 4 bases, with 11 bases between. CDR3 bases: TGTGCCAGCTTAGATAGCGGAGAGACCCAGTACTTC. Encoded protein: CASLDSGETQYF.

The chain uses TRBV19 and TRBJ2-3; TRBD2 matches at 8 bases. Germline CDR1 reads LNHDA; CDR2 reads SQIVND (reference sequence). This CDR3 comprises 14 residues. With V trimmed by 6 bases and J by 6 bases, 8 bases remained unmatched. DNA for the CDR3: TGTGCCAGTAGATTGGGACTAGGAGGGGATACGCAGTATTTT. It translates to CASRLGLGGDTQYF. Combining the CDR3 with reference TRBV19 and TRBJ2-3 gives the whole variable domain DGGITQSPKYLFRKEGQNVTLSCEQNLNHDAMYWYRQDPGQGLRLIYYSQIVNDFQKGDIAEGYSVSREKKESFPLTVTSAQKNPTAFYLCASRLGLGGDTQYFGPGTRLTVL.

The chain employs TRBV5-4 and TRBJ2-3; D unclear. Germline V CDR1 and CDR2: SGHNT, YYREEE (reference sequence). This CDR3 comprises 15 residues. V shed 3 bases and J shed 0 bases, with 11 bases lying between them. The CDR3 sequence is CASSSTKPSTDTQYF. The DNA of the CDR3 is TGTGCCAGCAGCTCCACTAAGCCGAGCACAGATACGCAGTATTTT.

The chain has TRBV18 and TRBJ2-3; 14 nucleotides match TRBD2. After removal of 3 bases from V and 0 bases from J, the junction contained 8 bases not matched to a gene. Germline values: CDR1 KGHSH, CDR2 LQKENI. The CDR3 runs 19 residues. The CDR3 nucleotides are TGTGCCAGCTCACCCCGGACGACTAGCGGGGGGGGCAGCACAGATACGCAGTATTTT. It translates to CASSPRTTSGGGSTDTQYF.

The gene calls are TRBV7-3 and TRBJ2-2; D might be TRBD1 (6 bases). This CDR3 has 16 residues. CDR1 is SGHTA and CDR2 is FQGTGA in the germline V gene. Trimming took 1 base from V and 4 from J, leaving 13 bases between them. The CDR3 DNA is TGTGCCAGCAGCTTAAATCCAGGGGCGGCCACCGGGGAGCTGTTTTTT. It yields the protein CASSLNPGAATGELFF.

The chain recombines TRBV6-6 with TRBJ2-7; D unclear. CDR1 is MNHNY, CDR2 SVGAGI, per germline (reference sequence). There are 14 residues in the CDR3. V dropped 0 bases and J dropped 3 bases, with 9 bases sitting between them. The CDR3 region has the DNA TGTGCCAGCAGTTACTCGACACTTGACTACGAGCAGTACTTC. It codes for CASSYSTLDYEQYF.

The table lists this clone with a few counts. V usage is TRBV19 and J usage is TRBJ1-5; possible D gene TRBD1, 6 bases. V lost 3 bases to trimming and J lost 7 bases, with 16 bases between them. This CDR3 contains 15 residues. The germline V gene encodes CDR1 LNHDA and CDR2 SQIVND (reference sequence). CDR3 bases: TGTGCCAGTAGTATTCCAGGGGCCCAACGGCAGCCCCAGCATTTT. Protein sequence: CASSIPGAQRQPQHF.

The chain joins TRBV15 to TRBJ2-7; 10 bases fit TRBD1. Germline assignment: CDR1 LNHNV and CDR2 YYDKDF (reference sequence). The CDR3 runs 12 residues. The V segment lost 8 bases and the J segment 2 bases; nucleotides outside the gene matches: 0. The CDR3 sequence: CATGQGAYEQYF. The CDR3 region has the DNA TGTGCCACCGGACAGGGGGCCTACGAGCAGTACTTC.

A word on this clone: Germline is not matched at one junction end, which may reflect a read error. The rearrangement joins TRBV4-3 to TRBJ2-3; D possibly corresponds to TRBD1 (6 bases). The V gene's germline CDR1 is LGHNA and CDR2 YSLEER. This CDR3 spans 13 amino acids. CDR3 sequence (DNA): TGCGCCAGCGGCCAGACGGACAGACGAGACTTGGGTTTT. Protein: CASGQTDRRDLGF.

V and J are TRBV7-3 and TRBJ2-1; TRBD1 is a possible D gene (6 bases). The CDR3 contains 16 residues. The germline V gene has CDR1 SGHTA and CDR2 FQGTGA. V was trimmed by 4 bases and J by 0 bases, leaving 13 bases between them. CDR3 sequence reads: CASSSLQGSSYNEQFF. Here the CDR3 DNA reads TGTGCCAGCAGCTCCTTACAGGGATCCTCCTACAATGAGCAGTTCTTC.

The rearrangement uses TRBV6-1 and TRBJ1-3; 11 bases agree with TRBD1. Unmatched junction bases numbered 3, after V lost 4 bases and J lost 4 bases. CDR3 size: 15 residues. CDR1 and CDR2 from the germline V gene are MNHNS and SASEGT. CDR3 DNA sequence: TGTGCCAGCAGTGGGGACAGGGGGGGCGGAAACACCATATATTTT. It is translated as CASSGDRGGGNTIYF.

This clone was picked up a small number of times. CDR3 nucleotides: TGTGCCAGCAGCGTGAGTAATTCACCCCTCCACTTT. This encodes CASSVSNSPLHF. The chain uses TRBV9 and TRBJ1-6; D gene unclear. The CDR3 sequence is 12 residues long. CDR1 and CDR2 from the germline V gene are SGDLS and YYNGEE. V dropped 2 bases and J dropped 6 bases, with 3 bases sitting between them.

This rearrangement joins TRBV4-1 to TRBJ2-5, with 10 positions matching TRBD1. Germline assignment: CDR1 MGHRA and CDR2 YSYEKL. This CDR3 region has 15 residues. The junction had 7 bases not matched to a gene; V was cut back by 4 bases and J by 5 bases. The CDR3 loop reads CASSRGQGMWETQYF. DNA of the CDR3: TGCGCCAGCAGCCGGGGACAGGGGATGTGGGAGACCCAGTACTTC.

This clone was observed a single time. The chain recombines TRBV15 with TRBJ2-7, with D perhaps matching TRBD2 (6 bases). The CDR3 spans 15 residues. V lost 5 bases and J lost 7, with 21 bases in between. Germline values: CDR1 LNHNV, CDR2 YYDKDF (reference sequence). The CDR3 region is CATSRNREPGEEQYF. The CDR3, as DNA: TGTGCCACCAGCCGTAACCGGGAGCCAGGCGAAGAGCAGTACTTC.

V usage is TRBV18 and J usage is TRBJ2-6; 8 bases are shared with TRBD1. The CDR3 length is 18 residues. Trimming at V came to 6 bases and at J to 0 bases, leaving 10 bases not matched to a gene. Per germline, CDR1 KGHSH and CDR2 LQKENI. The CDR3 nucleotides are TGTGCCAGCTCGCAGAACGGACAGGGATACTCTGGGGCCAACGTCCTGACTTTC. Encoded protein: CASSQNGQGYSGANVLTF.

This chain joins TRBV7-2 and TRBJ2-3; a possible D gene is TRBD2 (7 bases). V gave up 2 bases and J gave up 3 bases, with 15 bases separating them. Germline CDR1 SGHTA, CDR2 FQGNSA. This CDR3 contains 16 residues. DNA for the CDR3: TGTGCCAGCAGCTTAATGGGGGGGCAGGGAACAGATACGCAGTATTTT. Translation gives CASSLMGGQGTDTQYF.

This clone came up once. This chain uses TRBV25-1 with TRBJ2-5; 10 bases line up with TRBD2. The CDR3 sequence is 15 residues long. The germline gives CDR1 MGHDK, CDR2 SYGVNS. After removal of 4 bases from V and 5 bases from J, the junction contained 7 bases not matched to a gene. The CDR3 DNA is TGTGCCAGCAGTGGTTCTAGCGGGAGTGGGGAGACCCAGTACTTC. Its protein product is CASSGSSGSGETQYF. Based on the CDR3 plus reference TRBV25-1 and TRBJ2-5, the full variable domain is EADIYQTPRYLVIGTGKKITLECSQTMGHDKMYWYQQDPGMELHLIHYSYGVNSTEKGDLSSESTVSRIRTEHFPLTLESARPSHTSQYLCASSGSSGSGETQYFGPGTRLLVL.

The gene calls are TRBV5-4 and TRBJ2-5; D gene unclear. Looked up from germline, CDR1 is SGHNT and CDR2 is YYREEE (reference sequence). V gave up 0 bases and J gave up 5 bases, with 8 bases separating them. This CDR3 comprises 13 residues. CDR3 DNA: TGTGCCAGCAGCTTGGGGAGCGAGGAGACCCAGTACTTC. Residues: CASSLGSEETQYF.